This T cell receptor beta chain was profiled in a study of cytomegalovirus exposure and HLA in healthy donors. Overall study context: The early release's HLA-typed donors yielded approximately 85 million unique TCRs.

Findings and caveats of the study: Upon later analysis, TCR association rates were observed to vary by HLA locus, being highest for DRB1 and lowest for HLA-C. Per a later analysis, 15,000 to 20,000 TCR beta sequences showed association with HLA alleles at 0.05 false discovery rate.

CDR3 length: 18 residues. Germline CDR1 is SGHVS and CDR2 is FQNEAQ. With 1 base clipped from V and 0 bases from J, the junction kept 7 bases outside the gene matches. Of note for this clone: Antigen unknown.

Vbeta (60) and Jbeta (13) primers were used in the PCR. The protocol was immunoSEQ multiplex PCR, while the TCRdb copy is restricted to in-frame clones and leaves out a portion. The table shows 310,000 or so clones, with roughly 89% occurring only once. This clonotype originated in a woman between 18 and 29 years old in good health and CMV-seronegative. V and J are TRBV7-8 and TRBJ2-7, with TRBD2 matching 12 bases. The sequenced material came from PBMCs. CDR3 DNA sequence: TGTGCCAGCAGCTTAGGCGGGCTAGCGGGGGGGTCCTCCTACGAGCAGTACTTC. Translation: CASSLGGLAGGSSYEQYF.